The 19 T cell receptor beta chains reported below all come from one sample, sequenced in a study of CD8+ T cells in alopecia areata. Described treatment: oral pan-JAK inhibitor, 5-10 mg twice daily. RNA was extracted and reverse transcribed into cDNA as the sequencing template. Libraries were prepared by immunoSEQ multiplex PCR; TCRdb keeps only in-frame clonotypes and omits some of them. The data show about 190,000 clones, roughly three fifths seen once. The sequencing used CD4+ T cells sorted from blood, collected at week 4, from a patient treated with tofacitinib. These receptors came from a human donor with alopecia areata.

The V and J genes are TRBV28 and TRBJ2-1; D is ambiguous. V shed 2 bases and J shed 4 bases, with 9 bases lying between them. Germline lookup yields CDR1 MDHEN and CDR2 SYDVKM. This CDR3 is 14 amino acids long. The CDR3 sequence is CASSLIGRYNEQFF. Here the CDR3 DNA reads TGTGCCAGCAGTTTAATTGGACGGTACAATGAGCAGTTCTTC.

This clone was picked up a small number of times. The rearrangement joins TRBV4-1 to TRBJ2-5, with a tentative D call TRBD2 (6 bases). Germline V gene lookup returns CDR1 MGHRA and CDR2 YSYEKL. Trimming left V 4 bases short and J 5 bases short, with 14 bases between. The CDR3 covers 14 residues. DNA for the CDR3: TGCGCCAGCAGCCCCCCTCCGGGGGACGAGACCCAGTACTTC. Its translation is CASSPPPGDETQYF.

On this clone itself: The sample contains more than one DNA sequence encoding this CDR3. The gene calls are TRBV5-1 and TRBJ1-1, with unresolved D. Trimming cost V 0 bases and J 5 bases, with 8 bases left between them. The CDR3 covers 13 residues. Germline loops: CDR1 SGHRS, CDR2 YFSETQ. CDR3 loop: CASSLDRGTEAFF. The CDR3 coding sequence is TGCGCCAGCAGCTTGGACAGAGGGACTGAAGCTTTCTTT. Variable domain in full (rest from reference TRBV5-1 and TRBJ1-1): KAGVTQTPRYLIKTRGQQVTLSCSPISGHRSVSWYQQTPGQGLQFLFEYFSETQRNKGNFPGRFSGRQFSNSRSEMNVSTLELGDSALYLCASSLDRGTEAFFGQGTRLTVV.

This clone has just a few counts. Written as DNA, the CDR3 is TGTGCCAGCAGCTCGTCCGGGACAGGGGCCACAGATACGCAGTATTTT. Translated: CASSSSGTGATDTQYF. J is TRBJ2-3 and V is TRBV7-9; 10 bases map to TRBD1. This CDR3 is 16 amino acids long. The trim removed 4 bases at V and 2 bases at J, leaving 6 bases unmatched. The germline gives CDR1 SEHNR, CDR2 FQNEAQ (reference sequence).

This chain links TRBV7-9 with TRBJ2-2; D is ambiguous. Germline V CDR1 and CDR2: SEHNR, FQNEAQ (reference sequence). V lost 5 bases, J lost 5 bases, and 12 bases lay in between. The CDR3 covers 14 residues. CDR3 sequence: CASSPSLLTGELFF. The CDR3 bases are TGTGCCAGCAGCCCGTCATTACTTACCGGGGAGCTGTTTTTT.

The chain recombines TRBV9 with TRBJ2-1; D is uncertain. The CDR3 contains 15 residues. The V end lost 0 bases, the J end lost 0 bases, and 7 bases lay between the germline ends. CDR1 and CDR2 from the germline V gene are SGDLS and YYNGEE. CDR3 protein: CASSVAGGSYNEQFF. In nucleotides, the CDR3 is TGTGCCAGCAGCGTAGCGGGCGGCTCCTACAATGAGCAGTTCTTC.

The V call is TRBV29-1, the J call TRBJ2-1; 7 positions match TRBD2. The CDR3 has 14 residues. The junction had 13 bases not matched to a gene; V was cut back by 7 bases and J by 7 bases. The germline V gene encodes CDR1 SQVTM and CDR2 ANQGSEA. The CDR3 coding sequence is TGCAGCGCCACAAACTCCCTAGCGGCAAATGAGCAGTTCTTC. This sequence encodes CSATNSLAANEQFF.

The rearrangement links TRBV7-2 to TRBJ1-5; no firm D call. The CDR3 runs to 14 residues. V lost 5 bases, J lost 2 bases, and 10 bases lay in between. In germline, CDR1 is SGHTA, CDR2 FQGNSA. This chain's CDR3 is CASSLMRGNQPQHF. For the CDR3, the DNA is TGTGCCAGCAGCCTAATGAGGGGCAATCAGCCCCAGCATTTT.

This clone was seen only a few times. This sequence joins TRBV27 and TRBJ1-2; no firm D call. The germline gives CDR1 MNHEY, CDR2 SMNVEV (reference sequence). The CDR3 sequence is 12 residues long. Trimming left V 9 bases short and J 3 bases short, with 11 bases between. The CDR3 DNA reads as TGTGCCAGTATGGGCAGGCACTATGGCTACACCTTC. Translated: CASMGRHYGYTF.

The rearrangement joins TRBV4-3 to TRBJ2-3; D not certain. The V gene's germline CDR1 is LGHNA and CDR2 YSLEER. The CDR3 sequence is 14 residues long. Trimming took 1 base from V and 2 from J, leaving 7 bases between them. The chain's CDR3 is CASSQVGYTDTQYF. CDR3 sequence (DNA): TGCGCCAGCAGCCAAGTGGGCTACACAGATACGCAGTATTTT.

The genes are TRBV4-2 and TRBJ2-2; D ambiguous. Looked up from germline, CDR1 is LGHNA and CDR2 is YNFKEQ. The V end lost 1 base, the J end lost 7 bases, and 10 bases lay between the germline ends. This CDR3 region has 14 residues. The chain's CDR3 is CASSQVELVGELFF. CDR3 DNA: TGTGCCAGCAGCCAAGTGGAGCTAGTCGGGGAGCTGTTTTTT.

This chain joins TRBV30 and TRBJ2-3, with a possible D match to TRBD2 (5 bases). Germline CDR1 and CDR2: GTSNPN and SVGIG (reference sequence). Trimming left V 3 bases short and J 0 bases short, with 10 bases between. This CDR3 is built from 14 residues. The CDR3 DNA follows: TGTGCCTGGAGAGGAGCGGTTAGCACAGATACGCAGTATTTT. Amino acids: CAWRGAVSTDTQYF.

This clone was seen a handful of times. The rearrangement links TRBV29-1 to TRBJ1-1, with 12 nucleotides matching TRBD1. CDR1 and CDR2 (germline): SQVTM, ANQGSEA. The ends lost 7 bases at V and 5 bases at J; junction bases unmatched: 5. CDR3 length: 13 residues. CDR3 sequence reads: CSGGQGAVTEAFF. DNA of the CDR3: TGCAGCGGGGGACAGGGGGCGGTTACTGAAGCTTTCTTT. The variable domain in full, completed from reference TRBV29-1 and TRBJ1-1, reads SAVISQKPSRDICQRGTSLTIQCQVDSQVTMMFWYRQQPGQSLTLIATANQGSEATYESGFVIDKFPISRPNLTFSTLTVSNMSPEDSSIYLCSGGQGAVTEAFFGQGTRLTVV.

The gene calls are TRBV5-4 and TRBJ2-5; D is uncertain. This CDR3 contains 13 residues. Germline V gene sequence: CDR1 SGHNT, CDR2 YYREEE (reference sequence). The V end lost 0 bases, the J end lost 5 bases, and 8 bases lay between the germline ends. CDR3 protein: CASSLAPQETQYF. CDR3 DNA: TGTGCCAGCAGCTTGGCTCCTCAGGAGACCCAGTACTTC.

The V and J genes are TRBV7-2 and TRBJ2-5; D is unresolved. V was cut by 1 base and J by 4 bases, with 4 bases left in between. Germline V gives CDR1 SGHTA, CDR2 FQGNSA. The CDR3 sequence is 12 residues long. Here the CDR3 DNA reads TGTGCCAGCAGCTTAGGGAGAGAGACCCAGTACTTC. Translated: CASSLGRETQYF. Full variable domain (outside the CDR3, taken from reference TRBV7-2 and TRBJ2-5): GAGVSQSPSNKVTEKGKDVELRCDPISGHTALYWYRQSLGQGLEFLIYFQGNSAPDKSGLPSDRFSAERTGGSVSTLTIQRTQQEDSAVYLCASSLGRETQYFGPGTRLLVL.

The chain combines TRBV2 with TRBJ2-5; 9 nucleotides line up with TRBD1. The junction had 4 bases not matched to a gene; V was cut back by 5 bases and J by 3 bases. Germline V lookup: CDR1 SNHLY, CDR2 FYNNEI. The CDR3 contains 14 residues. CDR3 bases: TGTGCCAGCAGTCCCGGGACAGGGAAAGAGACCCAGTACTTC. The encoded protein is CASSPGTGKETQYF.

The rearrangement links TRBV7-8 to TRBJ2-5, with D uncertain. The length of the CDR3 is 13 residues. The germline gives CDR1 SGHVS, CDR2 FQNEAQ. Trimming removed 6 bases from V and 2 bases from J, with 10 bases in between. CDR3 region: CASSSDGQETQYF. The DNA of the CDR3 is TGTGCCAGCAGTTCCGACGGGCAAGAGACCCAGTACTTC.

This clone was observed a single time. The CDR3 spells CASAGGFMMDYEQYF. As DNA, the CDR3 is TGCGCCAGCGCGGGGGGTTTTATGATGGACTACGAGCAGTACTTC. The chain links TRBV5-1 to TRBJ2-7; 8 nucleotides match TRBD2. V gave up 7 bases and J gave up 3 bases; unmatched junction bases: 12. CDR3 length: 15 amino acids. Germline V gives CDR1 SGHRS, CDR2 YFSETQ.

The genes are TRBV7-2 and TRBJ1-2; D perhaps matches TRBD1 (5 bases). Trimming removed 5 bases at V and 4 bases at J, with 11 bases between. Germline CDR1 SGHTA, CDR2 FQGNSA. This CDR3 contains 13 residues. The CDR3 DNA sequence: TGTGCCAGCAGCCTCGCGGGACCCTATGGCTACACCTTC. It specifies CASSLAGPYGYTF.